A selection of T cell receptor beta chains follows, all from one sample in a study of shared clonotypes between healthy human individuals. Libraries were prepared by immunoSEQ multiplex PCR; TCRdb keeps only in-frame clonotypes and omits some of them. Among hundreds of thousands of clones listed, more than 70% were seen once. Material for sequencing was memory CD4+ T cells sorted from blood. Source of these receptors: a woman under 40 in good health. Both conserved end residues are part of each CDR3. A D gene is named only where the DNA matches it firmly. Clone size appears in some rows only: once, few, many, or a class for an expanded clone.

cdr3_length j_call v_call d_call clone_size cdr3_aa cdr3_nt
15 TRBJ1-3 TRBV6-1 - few CASSVALLHGNTIYF TGTGCCAGCAGTGTGGCTCTCCTCCACGGAAACACCATATATTTT
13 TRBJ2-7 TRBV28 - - CASSLLEAGEQYF TGTGCCAGCAGTTTATTAGAAGCGGGTGAGCAGTACTTC
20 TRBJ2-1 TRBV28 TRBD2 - CASSLGAGLGRGTGRDEQFF TGTGCCAGCAGTTTAGGAGCAGGACTAGGTCGCGGCACAGGCAGGGATGAGCAGTTCTTC
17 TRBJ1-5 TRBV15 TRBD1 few CATSSRRGTGSNQPQHF TGTGCCACCAGCAGCAGGAGAGGGACAGGGAGCAATCAGCCCCAGCATTTT
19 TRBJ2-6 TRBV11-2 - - CASSPRQRRGLSGANVLTF TGTGCCAGCAGCCCCCGTCAGCGGAGGGGCCTCTCTGGGGCCAACGTCCTGACTTTC
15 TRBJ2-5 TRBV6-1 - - CASSEGNGYTETQYF TGTGCCAGCAGTGAGGGAAATGGTTATACGGAGACCCAGTACTTC
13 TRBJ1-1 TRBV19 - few CASKAGELTEAFF TGTGCCAGTAAGGCGGGGGAACTGACTGAAGCTTTCTTT
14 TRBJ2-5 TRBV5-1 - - CASSWPQGGETQYF TGCGCCAGCAGCTGGCCACAGGGAGGGGAGACCCAGTACTTC
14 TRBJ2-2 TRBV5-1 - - CASSLDAGTGELFF TGCGCCAGCAGCCTTGACGCGGGAACCGGGGAGCTGTTTTTT
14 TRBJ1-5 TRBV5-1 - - CASYTRYSNQPQHF TGCGCCAGCTACACCAGGTACAGCAATCAGCCCCAGCATTTT
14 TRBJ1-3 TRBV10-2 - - CASSQGISGNTIYF TGCGCCAGCAGCCAGGGGATTTCTGGAAACACCATATATTTT
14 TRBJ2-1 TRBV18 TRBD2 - CASSRASGSPEQFF TGTGCCAGCTCACGAGCTAGCGGGAGTCCTGAGCAGTTCTTC
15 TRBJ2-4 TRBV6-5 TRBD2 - CASSGGTSGLNIQYF TGTGCCAGCAGTGGAGGCACTAGCGGACTAAACATTCAGTACTTC
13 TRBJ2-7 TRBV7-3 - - CASSPDPNREQYF TGTGCCAGCAGCCCGGACCCCAACCGGGAGCAGTACTTC
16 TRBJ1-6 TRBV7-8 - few CASSLESRGNNSPLHF TGTGCCAGCAGCTTAGAATCCCGAGGGAATAATTCACCCCTCCACTTT
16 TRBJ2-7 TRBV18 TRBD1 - CASSPLGTGGGYEQYF TGTGCCAGCTCACCACTTGGGACAGGGGGCGGGTACGAGCAGTACTTC
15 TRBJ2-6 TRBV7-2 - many CASSSIALGANVLTF TGTGCCAGCAGCTCCATAGCTCTGGGGGCCAACGTCCTGACTTTC
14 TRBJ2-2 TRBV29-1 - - CSVERGRGTGELFF TGCAGCGTTGAAAGGGGGAGAGGGACCGGGGAGCTGTTTTTT
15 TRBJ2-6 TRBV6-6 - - CASSYEGTGANVLTF TGTGCCAGCAGTTACGAAGGGACTGGGGCCAACGTCCTGACTTTC
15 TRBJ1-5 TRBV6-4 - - CASSADTSSNQPQHF TGTGCCAGCAGTGCGGACACCTCTAGCAATCAGCCCCAGCATTTT
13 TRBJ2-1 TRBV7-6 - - CASSPQRDNEQFF TGTGCCAGCAGCCCGCAGCGAGACAATGAGCAGTTCTTC
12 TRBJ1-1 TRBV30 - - CAWSGVGTEAFF TGTGCCTGGAGTGGGGTTGGTACTGAAGCTTTCTTT
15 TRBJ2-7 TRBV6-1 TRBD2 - CASIPEAGGFHEQYF TGTGCCAGCATCCCTGAAGCGGGAGGGTTCCACGAGCAGTACTTC
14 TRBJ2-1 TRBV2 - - CASMKVGGTNEQFF TGTGCCAGCATGAAGGTCGGCGGGACCAATGAGCAGTTCTTC
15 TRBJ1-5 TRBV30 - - CAWSVSLRGNQPQHF TGTGCCTGGAGTGTTTCCTTGAGAGGCAATCAGCCCCAGCATTTT